This T cell receptor beta chain was identified in a study of vaccination and CD4 T cells after COVID-19. This clonotype appeared a single time. Its antigen is undetermined. Treatment: roughly 11-day PBMC culture with coronavirus spike peptide pools or control peptides (ViraFEST assay). ViraFEST expanded antigen-specific T cells with peptide pools, then sequenced TCRs. CDR3 size: 14 residues. Germline CDR1 reads SGHAT; CDR2 reads FQNNGV. V dropped 0 bases and J dropped 7 bases, with 10 bases sitting between them. The Oncomine TCR Beta short-read assay generated sequence data from the DNA of cultured CD4+ T cells. TCRdb reprocessed the PCR reads via MiXCR and lists one record per CDR3 protein. The table lists around 15,000 distinct CDR3 sequences, about 40% of them singletons.

The sample comprised CD4+ T cells from blood, cultured in vitro. The receptor comes from a human donor who had recovered from COVID-19. V gene TRBV11-2 combines with J gene TRBJ2-1; D is undetermined. In DNA, the CDR3 is TGTGCCAGCAGCTTAGATTGGGTGCAGAATGAGCAGTTCTTC. This translates into CASSLDWVQNEQFF.